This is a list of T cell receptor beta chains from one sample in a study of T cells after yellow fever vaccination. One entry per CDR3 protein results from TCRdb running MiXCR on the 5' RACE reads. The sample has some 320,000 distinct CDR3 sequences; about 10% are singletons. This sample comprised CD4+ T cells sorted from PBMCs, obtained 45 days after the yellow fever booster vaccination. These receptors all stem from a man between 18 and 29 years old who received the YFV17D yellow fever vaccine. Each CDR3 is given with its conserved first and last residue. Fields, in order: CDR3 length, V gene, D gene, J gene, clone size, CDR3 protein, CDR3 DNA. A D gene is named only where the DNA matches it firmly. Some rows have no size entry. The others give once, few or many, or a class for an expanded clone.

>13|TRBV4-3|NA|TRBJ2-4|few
CASSQDRKNIQYF
TGCGCCAGCAGCCAAGACCGGAAAAACATTCAGTACTTC
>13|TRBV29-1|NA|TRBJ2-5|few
CSVVRLSQETQYF
TGCAGCGTTGTGAGGCTAAGCCAAGAGACCCAGTACTTC
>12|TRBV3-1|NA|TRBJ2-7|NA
CASSPSQGIRHF
TGTGCCAGCAGCCCCTCACAGGGAATTCGGCACTTC
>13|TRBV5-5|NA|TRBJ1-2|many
CASSLDQPFGYTF
TGTGCCAGCAGCTTGGACCAACCGTTTGGCTACACCTTC
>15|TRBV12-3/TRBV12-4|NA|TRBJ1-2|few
CASSPEWGRGYGYTF
TGTGCCAGCAGTCCCGAATGGGGCAGGGGCTATGGCTACACCTTC
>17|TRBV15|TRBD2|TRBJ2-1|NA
CATSRGSERGIHNEQFF
TGTGCCACCAGCAGAGGTTCGGAGCGGGGGATCCACAATGAGCAGTTCTTC
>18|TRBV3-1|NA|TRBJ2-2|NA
CASSHARGLGSHTGELFF
TGTGCCAGCAGCCACGCCAGGGGACTTGGTTCGCACACCGGGGAGCTGTTTTTT
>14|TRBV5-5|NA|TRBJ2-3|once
CAISQGPDTDTQYF
TGTGCCATCAGTCAAGGACCTGACACAGATACGCAGTATTTT
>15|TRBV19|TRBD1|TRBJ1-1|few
CASSSLATGGTEAFF
TGTGCCAGTAGCTCCCTCGCCACAGGGGGCACTGAAGCTTTCTTT
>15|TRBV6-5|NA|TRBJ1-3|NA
CASSYSGGDGNTIYF
TGTGCCAGCAGTTACTCGGGAGGGGACGGAAACACCATATATTTT
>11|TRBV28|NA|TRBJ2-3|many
CASSWEYTQYF
TGTGCCAGCAGTTGGGAGTATACGCAGTATTTT
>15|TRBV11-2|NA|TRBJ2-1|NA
CASSPGAGTHNEQFF
TGTGCCAGCAGCCCGGGGGCAGGGACCCACAATGAGCAGTTCTTC
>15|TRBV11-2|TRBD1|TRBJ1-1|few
CASSLVTGVNTEAFF
TGTGCCAGCAGCTTAGTCACAGGGGTGAACACTGAAGCTTTCTTT
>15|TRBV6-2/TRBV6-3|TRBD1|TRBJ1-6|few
CASSAPGQGASPLHF
TGTGCCAGCAGTGCCCCGGGACAGGGGGCTTCACCCCTCCACTTT
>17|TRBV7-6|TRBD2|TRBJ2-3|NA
CASSLGLAGSTTDTQYF
TGTGCCAGCAGCTTAGGGCTAGCGGGTTCCACCACAGATACGCAGTATTTT